This T cell receptor (beta chain) came from a study of shared clonotypes between healthy human individuals. Study-wide results and caveats: Blood was the only sampled material, and tissue repertoires likely differ. Clonotypes not shared had lower generation probabilities than those common to all four donors.

This clone was counted only a few times. The antigen is unknown. V gave up 3 bases and J gave up 8 bases, with 10 bases separating them. Germline lookup yields CDR1 SNHLY and CDR2 FYNNEI. The CDR3 length is 12 residues. Libraries were prepared by immunoSEQ multiplex PCR; TCRdb keeps only in-frame clonotypes and omits some of them. The sample includes 950,000 to 1,200,000 clones, 70% to 85% of them seen just once. The chain uses TRBV2 and TRBJ1-2; no firm D call. This receptor was obtained from a young man in good health. Some clones in this sample may be carry-over from other donors' samples. Sequencing was done on a sample of memory CD4+ T cells from PBMCs. Subset given: CD45RA-negative fraction. The CDR3 DNA is TGTGCCAGCAGTGAGGTGGGGTGGGGCTACACCTTC. This translates into CASSEVGWGYTF.